This entry lists 24 T cell receptor beta chains sequenced from one sample in a study of response to subunit inactivated influenza vaccine. TCRdb called the RT-PCR reads again in MiXCR, with one record for every CDR3 protein. Altogether approximately 700,000 distinct CDR3 sequences are present, about 14% being singletons, with the ten largest covering 6% to 7%. Material: PBMCs from blood, obtained 14 to 15 days before vaccination. The source of these receptors is a man aged 50 to 59 who received an inactivated influenza vaccine.

This clonotype was observed at least ten times. The V and J genes are TRBV27 and TRBJ2-7; TRBD1 aligns across 7 bases. The CDR3 contains 15 residues. V trimming: 5 bases; J trimming: 2 bases; junction bases outside the gene matches: 9. In germline, CDR1 is MNHEY, CDR2 SMNVEV (reference sequence). CDR3 sequence reads: CASSRNRGVAYEQYF. Here the CDR3 DNA reads TGTGCCAGCAGTAGAAACAGGGGCGTGGCCTACGAGCAGTACTTC.

The gene calls are TRBV28 and TRBJ1-2; TRBD1 matches 12 bases. CDR3 length: 14 residues. V lost 2 bases to trimming and J lost 8 bases; unmatched junction nucleotides: 3. The germline CDR1 and CDR2 sequences are MDHEN and SYDVKM. CDR3 amino acids: CASSLRGQGAGYTF. The CDR3 region has the DNA TGTGCCAGCAGTTTACGGGGACAGGGGGCCGGCTACACCTTC.

The chain has TRBV19 and TRBJ1-4; TRBD1 agrees at 8 bases. In germline, CDR1 is LNHDA, CDR2 SQIVND (reference sequence). The CDR3 runs to 15 residues. Unmatched junction bases numbered 10, after V lost 7 bases and J lost 6 bases. The CDR3 spells CASTPRDRWDEKLFF. The CDR3 DNA reads TGTGCCAGTACCCCCCGGGACAGGTGGGATGAAAAACTGTTTTTT.

Ten or more counts support this clonotype. The CDR3 here is CASSLILRGGVFSSGANVLTF. DNA for the CDR3: TGTGCCAGCAGTTTGATTCTGCGCGGGGGGGTCTTTTCTTCTGGGGCCAACGTCCTGACTTTC. The gene calls are TRBV12-3 or TRBV12-4 and TRBJ2-6; 9 nucleotides align to TRBD2. The junction had 16 bases not matched to a gene; V was cut back by 3 bases and J by 1 base. CDR3 length equals 21 residues.

This clonotype occurred a few times. This chain connects TRBV20-1 to TRBJ1-1; D is perhaps TRBD1 (6 bases). Germline CDR1 is DFQATT and CDR2 is SNEGSKA (reference sequence). This CDR3 region has 11 residues. The CDR3 is CRGGGSTEAFF. For the CDR3, the DNA is TGCAGAGGGGGGGGGAGCACTGAAGCTTTCTTT.

This clonotype was seen ten or more times. The rearrangement links TRBV7-9 to TRBJ2-3, with 10 nucleotides matching TRBD1. This CDR3 contains 15 residues. The ends lost 4 bases at V and 3 bases at J; junction bases unmatched: 4. Germline V gene lookup returns CDR1 SEHNR and CDR2 FQNEAQ (reference sequence). The CDR3 DNA reads TGTGCCAGCAGCTCTAGACAGGGGGCAACAGATACGCAGTATTTT. It specifies CASSSRQGATDTQYF.

This clonotype has only a few counts. This rearrangement joins TRBV20-1 to TRBJ1-1; possible D gene TRBD1, 5 bases. The V gene's germline CDR1 is DFQATT and CDR2 SNEGSKA (reference sequence). V was trimmed by 7 bases and J by 3 bases, leaving 15 bases between them. The CDR3 is 13 amino acids. The CDR3 spells CSGRAFSDTEAFF. The CDR3 coding sequence is TGCAGTGGCAGGGCGTTCAGTGACACTGAAGCTTTCTTT.

CDR3 sequence reads: CASSQTGLVIEAFF. The CDR3 DNA is TGTGCCAGCAGCCAAACGGGGCTGGTCATTGAAGCTTTCTTT. The rearrangement uses TRBV3-1 and TRBJ1-1; the D gene is possibly TRBD1 (5 bases). With 2 bases removed from V and 7 bases from J, the gap between germline ends came to 14 bases. The germline V gene has CDR1 LGHDT and CDR2 YNNKEL (reference sequence). There are 14 residues in the CDR3. Full variable domain (rest looked up from reference TRBV3-1 and TRBJ1-1): DTAVSQTPKYLVTQMGNDKSIKCEQNLGHDTMYWYKQDSKKFLKIMFSYNNKELIINETVPNRFSPKSPDKAHLNLHINSLELGDSAVYFCASSQTGLVIEAFFGQGTRLTVV.

In this sample, this clonotype turned up many times. The chain recombines TRBV7-2 with TRBJ2-7; D remains unclear. Germline assignment: CDR1 SGHTA and CDR2 FQGNSA. The V end lost 5 bases, the J end lost 8 bases, and 16 bases lay between the germline ends. The CDR3 is made up of 13 amino acids. The DNA of the CDR3 is TGTGCCAGCAGCCAGCCCCTACATCCCCAGCAGTACTTC. It translates to CASSQPLHPQQYF. The full variable domain, with the rest looked up from reference TRBV7-2 and TRBJ2-7, is GAGVSQSPSNKVTEKGKDVELRCDPISGHTALYWYRQSLGQGLEFLIYFQGNSAPDKSGLPSDRFSAERTGGSVSTLTIQRTQQEDSAVYLCASSQPLHPQQYFGPGTRLTVT.

About this clonotype itself: Just one base apart from a much larger clone, this may be a read error. The chain carries TRBV3-1 and TRBJ1-2; TRBD1 might be the D (5 bases). V lost 4 bases to trimming and J lost 2 bases, with 20 bases between them. This CDR3 region has 17 residues. Germline loops: CDR1 LGHDT, CDR2 YNNKEL (reference sequence). For the CDR3, the DNA is TGTGCCAGCAGCCTCCTGGACATAGGAGCCTACAACTATGGCTACACCTTC. This translates into CASSLLDIGAYNYGYTF.

This chain links TRBV4-3 with TRBJ2-7; weak D call: TRBD1 (6 bases). Germline CDR1 and CDR2: LGHNA and YSLEER. V was shortened by 0 bases and J by 2 bases, with 11 bases between the two germline ends. The CDR3 consists of 15 residues. This CDR3 is CASSQDRWTAYEQYF. The CDR3 DNA reads TGCGCCAGCAGCCAAGATCGGTGGACAGCCTACGAGCAGTACTTC.

This clonotype was found a few times. The V and J genes are TRBV7-6 and TRBJ1-2; TRBD1 matches at 7 bases. The CDR3 runs to 18 residues. Germline V gene lookup returns CDR1 SGHVS and CDR2 FNYEAQ. Germline trimming cut 1 base from V and 6 bases from J; bases unmatched to any gene: 17. This CDR3 is CASSLGVDFGRGTDGYTF. The CDR3 DNA follows: TGTGCCAGCAGCTTAGGGGTGGATTTTGGCAGGGGGACGGATGGCTACACCTTC.

Only a few counts were recorded for this clonotype. V is TRBV20-1 and J is TRBJ2-1; 9 bases align to TRBD1. This CDR3 has 15 residues. The junction had 5 bases not matched to a gene; V was cut back by 3 bases and J by 2 bases. The germline CDR1 and CDR2 sequences are DFQATT and SNEGSKA (reference sequence). The CDR3 nucleotides read TGCAGTGCTAGGATCCGGGACAGGGCCTACAATGAGCAGTTCTTC. Translating gives CSARIRDRAYNEQFF.

In its sample, this clonotype was seen many times. V is TRBV9 and J is TRBJ1-3; 8 bases line up with TRBD1. Looked up from germline, CDR1 is SGDLS and CDR2 is YYNGEE. The CDR3 length is 14 residues. Trimming removed 2 bases from V and 4 bases from J; junction bases left unmatched: 2. The CDR3 nucleotides are TGTGCCAGCAGCGTCCGGGACAGGGGAAACACCATATATTTT. Translating it yields CASSVRDRGNTIYF.

The chain uses TRBV4-3 and TRBJ2-7, with a possible D match to TRBD2 (5 bases). Germline V gene data show CDR1 as LGHNA and CDR2 as YSLEER. The length of the CDR3 is 15 residues. Trimming took off 1 base at V and 0 bases at J, with 10 bases between the two ends. The CDR3 is CASSQGAESSYEQYF. CDR3 nucleotide sequence: TGCGCCAGCAGCCAAGGAGCGGAGAGCTCCTACGAGCAGTACTTC.

This clonotype showed up just a few times. The rearrangement links TRBV25-1 to TRBJ2-1, with D perhaps TRBD1 (7 bases). V lost 4 bases and J 9 bases, leaving 13 bases between the germline ends. CDR1 and CDR2 from the germline V gene are MGHDK and SYGVNS. The CDR3 covers 13 residues. In DNA, the CDR3 is TGTGCCAGCAGTGGGGCGGGACAGCTTGAGCAGTTCTTC. Translation gives CASSGAGQLEQFF.

The chain couples TRBV20-1 to TRBJ1-1; 8 nucleotides align to TRBD1. Germline-derived CDR1 and CDR2 are DFQATT and SNEGSKA (reference sequence). The CDR3 extends over 15 amino acids. The V and J ends lost 5 bases and 11 bases, in that order; junction bases with no gene match: 19. The CDR3 here is CSAPAPGTGRLRAFF. The CDR3 DNA reads TGCAGTGCTCCCGCTCCCGGGACAGGCAGACTAAGGGCTTTCTTT.

The chain carries TRBV27 and TRBJ2-7; 10 nucleotides match TRBD2. Germline values: CDR1 MNHEY, CDR2 SMNVEV (reference sequence). The CDR3 has 14 residues. J was trimmed by 2 bases and V by 5 bases; bases with no gene match: 3. CDR3 region: CASSQREGPYEQYF. CDR3 DNA: TGTGCCAGCAGTCAGCGGGAGGGTCCCTACGAGCAGTACTTC.

This clonotype occurred a few times. DNA for the CDR3: TGCGCCAGCAGCCAAGTTTGGGCCGCCAGGGGGTTAATGAACACCGGGGAGCTGTTTTTT. Protein: CASSQVWAARGLMNTGELFF. The chain recombines TRBV4-3 with TRBJ2-2; the match to TRBD1 covers 7 bases. CDR1 LGHNA and CDR2 YSLEER come from the germline V gene. The CDR3 runs 20 residues. V gave up 1 base and J gave up 1 base; unmatched junction bases: 15.

There are a few counts of this clonotype. The V gene is TRBV7-2, the J gene TRBJ2-1; 11 positions match TRBD2. The CDR3 runs 16 residues. The J segment lost 3 bases and the V segment lost 3 bases, leaving 4 bases of the junction unmatched. Germline lookup yields CDR1 SGHTA and CDR2 FQGNSA. CDR3 in DNA: TGTGCCAGCAGCTTCTCTAGCGGGGGGCACTACAATGAGCAGTTCTTC. Protein sequence: CASSFSSGGHYNEQFF.

In its sample, this clonotype was seen many times. The chain carries TRBV15 and TRBJ2-5, with D possibly matching TRBD1 (6 bases). Germline CDR1 is LNHNV and CDR2 is YYDKDF (reference sequence). The CDR3 totals 17 residues. Trimming pared 0 bases from V and 1 base from J, leaving 15 bases between. DNA of the CDR3: TGTGCCACCAGCAGAGATAGGGGGTTGGGACGCCAAGAGACCCAGTACTTC. This encodes CATSRDRGLGRQETQYF.

This clonotype has a handful of counts. The rearrangement uses TRBV28 and TRBJ2-7, with D possibly being TRBD1 or TRBD2 (6 bases each). The V end lost 7 bases, the J end lost 0 bases, and 19 bases lay between the germline ends. Germline CDR1 reads MDHEN; CDR2 reads SYDVKM. This CDR3 spans 16 amino acids. CDR3 amino acids: CASNSPGATSSYEQYF. The DNA of the CDR3 is TGTGCCAGCAACTCCCCGGGGGCGACGAGCTCCTACGAGCAGTACTTC. The variable domain in full, with the rest retrieved from reference TRBV28 and TRBJ2-7, is DVKVTQSSRYLVKRTGEKVFLECVQDMDHENMFWYRQDPGLGLRLIYFSYDVKMKEKGDIPEGYSVSREKKERFSLILESASTNQTSMYLCASNSPGATSSYEQYFGPGTRLTVT.

V usage is TRBV5-6 and J usage is TRBJ2-4, with TRBD2 matching over 8 bases. The J segment lost 8 bases and the V segment lost 1 base, leaving 8 bases of the junction unmatched. The CDR3 is made up of 15 amino acids. Germline V gene lookup returns CDR1 SGHDT and CDR2 YYEEEE. The CDR3 DNA reads as TGTGCCAGCAGCTTGACTTCGGGAGGGCGTGACATTCAGTACTTC. It codes for CASSLTSGGRDIQYF.

This clonotype came up many times. The rearrangement joins TRBV6-1 to TRBJ2-1; 12 bases are shared with TRBD2. The V and J ends lost 2 bases and 3 bases, in that order; junction bases with no gene match: 5. CDR1 is MNHNS and CDR2 is SASEGT in the germline V gene. This CDR3 is built from 17 residues. CDR3 coding DNA: TGTGCCAGCAGTGAAACAGGACTAGCGGGAAGCTACAATGAGCAGTTCTTC. The encoded protein is CASSETGLAGSYNEQFF.